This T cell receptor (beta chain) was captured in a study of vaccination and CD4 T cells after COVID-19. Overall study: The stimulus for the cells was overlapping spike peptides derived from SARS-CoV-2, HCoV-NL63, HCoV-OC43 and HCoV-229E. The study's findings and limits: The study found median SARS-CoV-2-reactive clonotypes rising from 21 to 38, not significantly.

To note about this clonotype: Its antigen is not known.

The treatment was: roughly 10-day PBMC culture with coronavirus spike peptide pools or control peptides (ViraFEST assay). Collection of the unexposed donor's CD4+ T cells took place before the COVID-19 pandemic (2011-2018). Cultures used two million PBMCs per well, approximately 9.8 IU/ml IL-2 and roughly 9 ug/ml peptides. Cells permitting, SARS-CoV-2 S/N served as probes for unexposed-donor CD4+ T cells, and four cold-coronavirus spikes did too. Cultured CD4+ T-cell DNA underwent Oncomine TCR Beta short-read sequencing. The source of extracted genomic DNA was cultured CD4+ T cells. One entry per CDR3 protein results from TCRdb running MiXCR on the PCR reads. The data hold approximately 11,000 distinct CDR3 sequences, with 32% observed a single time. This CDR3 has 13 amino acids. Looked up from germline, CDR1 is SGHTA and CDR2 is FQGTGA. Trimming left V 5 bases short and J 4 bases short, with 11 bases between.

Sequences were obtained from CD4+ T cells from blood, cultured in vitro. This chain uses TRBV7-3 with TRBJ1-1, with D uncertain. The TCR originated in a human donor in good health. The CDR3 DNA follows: TGTGCCAGCAGCGAGCAATCGCGCACTGAAGCTTTCTTT. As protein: CASSEQSRTEAFF.